This T cell receptor (beta chain) appears in the sequencing data of a study of glioma-infiltrating T cells. This clonotype was recorded at least ten times. Antigen specificity is unknown. TCR alpha and beta CDR3 regions were amplified from RNA using iRepertoire nested multiplex PCR. Input was 100-400 ng of tissue mRNA or PBMC total RNA. TCRdb independently ran MiXCR on the multiplex PCR reads; one entry per CDR3 protein. The sample consists of roughly 100,000 distinct CDR3 sequences, around 37% of them appearing once. The CDR3 is made up of 17 amino acids. The junction had 16 bases not matched to a gene; V was cut back by 6 bases and J by 3 bases. Study outcomes and limitations: Tissue-blood divergence was below expectation in non-neoplastic patients, above in gliomas.

The specimen was glioma tissue, nonneoplastic brain tissue, or PBMCs (not recorded which). The origin of this receptor is a human donor with low-grade glioma or glioblastoma, undergoing nonglioma brain surgery, or in good health (not recorded which). This rearrangement joins TRBV12-3 or TRBV12-4 to TRBJ2-5, with TRBD2 matching 7 bases. The CDR3 nucleotides are TGTGCCAGCAGCACCGGGGCTAGCGGCACATCCAAAGAGACCCAGTACTTC. It is translated as CASSTGASGTSKETQYF.